This TCR beta chain was retrieved from a study of beta chain features in type 1 diabetes. In the study overall: Age, gender and cell yields were alike across patients and healthy donors.

Study-level findings and limits: Type 1 diabetes patients showed a moderate but significant shortening of TCRB CDR3s in all four CD4+ subsets. Possible PCR preference for shorter templates applied equally to patients and controls. The VDJ junctions of type 1 diabetes patients carried fewer insertions and more deletions.

On this clone: No antigen is known for it.

Sequenced material consisted of expressed TCRB transcripts (all of the isolated RNA was reverse transcribed). The assay was immunoSEQ multiplex PCR, and TCRdb's table has in-frame clones only and misses some. The sample holds hundreds of thousands of clones, roughly an eighth seen once. Germline-derived CDR1 and CDR2 are SGHAT and FQNNGV. V was clipped by 5 bases and J by 2 bases, with 6 bases between them. CDR3 length: 12 residues. This chain uses TRBV11-2 with TRBJ1-1, with no clear D. The specimen sequenced was naive CD4+ T cells from blood. This receptor was obtained from a man aged 18 to 29 with type 1 diabetes. As DNA, the CDR3 is TGTGCCAGCAGCAAACCAAACACTGAAGCTTTCTTT. Its translation: CASSKPNTEAFF. Drawing the rest from reference TRBV11-2 and TRBJ1-1, the complete variable domain is EAGVAQSPRYKIIEKRQSVAFWCNPISGHATLYWYQQILGQGPKLLIQFQNNGVVDDSQLPKDRFSAERLKGVDSTLKIQPAKLEDSAVYLCASSKPNTEAFFGQGTRLTVV.